This TCR beta chain was recovered during a study of blood T cells in healthy people across ages. Across the study: The template switching approach captured approximately one barcoded beta molecule for every two T cells.

This CDR3 region has 11 residues. Germline V gives CDR1 DFQATT, CDR2 SNEGSKA (reference sequence). Trimming took off 5 bases at V and 7 bases at J, with 12 bases between the two ends. Study-wide points: Naive CD4+ cells and diversity were both higher in long-lived donors than in aged donors. The study found TCR beta diversity correlated strongly with naive T cell percentage.

On this clonotype: Its antigen is undetermined.

Next came a second PCR, run for about 6 to 11 cycles, which used a sample-barcoded 5' primer along with a J-beta primer mix. Each CDR3 protein gets one entry after TCRdb re-called the 5' RACE reads with MiXCR. The repertoire holds about 780,000 distinct CDR3 sequences, with 35% to 60% as singletons. V gene TRBV20-1 combines with J gene TRBJ2-7; D possibly matches TRBD1 or TRBD2 (5 bases each). The receptor was derived from an elderly man in good health. The sequenced sample was blood. CDR3 coding DNA: TGCAGTGCTGACCAGGGAGTGGAGCAGTACTTC. Protein sequence: CSADQGVEQYF.